This is a list of T cell receptor beta chains from one sample in a study of T cell responses to AZD1222 COVID-19 vaccine. The data were produced by immunoSEQ multiplex PCR, yet TCRdb's version contains in-frame clones alone and is incomplete. This sample has approximately 60,000 clones, with over 70% found just once. Specimen: peripheral blood, collected on day 0 of AZD1222 vaccination. The receptors were sampled from an adult in good health. The CDR3 runs from the conserved cysteine through the conserved F or W. D genes are given only for firm matches. Size tells how often a clone was seen (once, few, many) or the class of an expanded clone, and some rows leave it out.

j_gene,v_gene,d_gene,abundance,CDR3nt,CDR3aa
TRBJ2-3,TRBV4-3,NA,NA,TGCGCCAGCAGCCAGGCTCAAATGAGCGCAGATACGCAGTATTTT,CASSQAQMSADTQYF
TRBJ2-1,TRBV7-2,NA,once,TGTGCCAGCAGCTTCATATCCTACAATGAGCAGTTCTTC,CASSFISYNEQFF
TRBJ2-7,TRBV10-3,TRBD1,NA,TGTGCCATCAGTGAGTCTGAAAGGGACAGGGTAACCTACGAGCAGTACTTC,CAISESERDRVTYEQYF
TRBJ2-1,TRBV10-2,NA,few,TGCGCCAGCAGTGACAACCGAGGGGACGATGAGCAGTTCTTC,CASSDNRGDDEQFF
TRBJ1-2,TRBV9,TRBD1,NA,TGTGCCAGCAGCGTATCTTTGACAGGGCCCTATGGCTACACCTTC,CASSVSLTGPYGYTF
TRBJ2-7,TRBV6-1,TRBD2,medium-sized,TGTGCCAGCAGTGAAGCCCTGGGACTAGCGTACGAGCAGTACTTC,CASSEALGLAYEQYF
TRBJ1-3,TRBV4-2,NA,NA,TGTGCCAGCAGCCACCCGGGGGGGAACTCTGGAAACACCATATATTTT,CASSHPGGNSGNTIYF
TRBJ2-7,TRBV7-9,TRBD1,NA,TGTGCCAGCAGCCTTCCTGTCTGGGACAGCGGATTTCACTCCTACGAGCAGTACTTC,CASSLPVWDSGFHSYEQYF
TRBJ2-2,TRBV13,NA,few,TGTGCCAGCAGCTTGGGGGTGCCCGGGGAGCTGTTTTTT,CASSLGVPGELFF
TRBJ1-5,TRBV30,NA,NA,TGTGCCTGGAGTAAGGGGGGGGATCAGCCCCAGCATTTT,CAWSKGGDQPQHF
TRBJ2-1,TRBV7-9,TRBD2,NA,TGTGCCAGCAGCAGAGACTTGGGACTAGCGGGGGGTGGAGGCTCCTACAATGAGCAGTTCTTC,CASSRDLGLAGGGGSYNEQFF
TRBJ1-6,TRBV6-5,NA,NA,TGTGCCAGCACCGACTGGCAGGCTGCATCGGCCCTCCACTTT,CASTDWQAASALHF
TRBJ2-5,TRBV29-1,TRBD1,few,TGCAGCGGGGGCTGGGACAGGGGGCGAGAGACCCAGTACTTC,CSGGWDRGRETQYF
TRBJ2-5,TRBV4-1,NA,NA,TGCGCCAGCAGCCGGATGGGCGGGACCCAAGAGACCCAGTACTTC,CASSRMGGTQETQYF
TRBJ2-1,TRBV18,NA,once,TGTGCCAGCTCACCACCTACCCGCGATGAGCAGTTCTTC,CASSPPTRDEQFF
TRBJ1-1,TRBV30,NA,NA,TGTGCCTGGAGTCCCCTCCTGAACACTGAAGCTTTCTTT,CAWSPLLNTEAFF
TRBJ2-1,TRBV7-2,TRBD2,NA,TGTGCCAGCAGGCCACCGGGACTAGCGGGGGATGAGCAGTTCTTC,CASRPPGLAGDEQFF